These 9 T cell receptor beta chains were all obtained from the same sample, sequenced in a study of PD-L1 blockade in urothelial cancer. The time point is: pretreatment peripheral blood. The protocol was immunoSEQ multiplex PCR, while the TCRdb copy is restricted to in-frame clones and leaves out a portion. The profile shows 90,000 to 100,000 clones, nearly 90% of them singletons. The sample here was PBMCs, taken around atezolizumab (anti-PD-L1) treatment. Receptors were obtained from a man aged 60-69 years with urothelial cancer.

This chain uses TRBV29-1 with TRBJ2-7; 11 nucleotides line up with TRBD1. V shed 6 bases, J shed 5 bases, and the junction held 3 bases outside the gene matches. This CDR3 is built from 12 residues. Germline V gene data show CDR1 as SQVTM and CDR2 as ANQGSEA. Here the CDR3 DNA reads TGCAGCGTCCGGACAGGGGGCAACGAGCAGTACTTC. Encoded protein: CSVRTGGNEQYF.

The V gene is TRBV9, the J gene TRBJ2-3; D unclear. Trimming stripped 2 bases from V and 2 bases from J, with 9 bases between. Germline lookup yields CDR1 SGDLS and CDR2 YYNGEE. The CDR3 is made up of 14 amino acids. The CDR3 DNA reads TGTGCCAGCAGCGTTGGCGGAACCACAGATACGCAGTATTTT. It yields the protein CASSVGGTTDTQYF.

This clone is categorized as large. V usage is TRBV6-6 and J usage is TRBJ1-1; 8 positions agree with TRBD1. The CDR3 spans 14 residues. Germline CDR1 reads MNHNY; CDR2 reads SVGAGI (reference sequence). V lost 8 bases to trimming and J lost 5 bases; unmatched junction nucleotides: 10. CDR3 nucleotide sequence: TGTGCCAGCCGTACAGGGGGGTTGGGGACTGAAGCTTTCTTT. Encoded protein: CASRTGGLGTEAFF.

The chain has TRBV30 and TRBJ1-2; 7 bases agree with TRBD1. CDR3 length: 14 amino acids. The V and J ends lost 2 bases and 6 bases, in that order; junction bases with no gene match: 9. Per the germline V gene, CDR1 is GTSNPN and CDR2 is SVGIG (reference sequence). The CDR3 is CAWSKTGIFHGYTF. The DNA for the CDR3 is TGTGCCTGGAGTAAGACAGGGATTTTTCATGGCTACACCTTC.

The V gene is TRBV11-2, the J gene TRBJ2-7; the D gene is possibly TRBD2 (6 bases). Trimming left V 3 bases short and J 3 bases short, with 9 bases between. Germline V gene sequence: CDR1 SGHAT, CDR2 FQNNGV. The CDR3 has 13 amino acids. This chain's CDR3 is CASSFTRDYEQYF. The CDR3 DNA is TGTGCCAGCAGCTTTACGCGGGACTACGAGCAGTACTTC. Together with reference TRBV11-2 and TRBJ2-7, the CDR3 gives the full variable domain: EAGVAQSPRYKIIEKRQSVAFWCNPISGHATLYWYQQILGQGPKLLIQFQNNGVVDDSQLPKDRFSAERLKGVDSTLKIQPAKLEDSAVYLCASSFTRDYEQYFGPGTRLTVT.

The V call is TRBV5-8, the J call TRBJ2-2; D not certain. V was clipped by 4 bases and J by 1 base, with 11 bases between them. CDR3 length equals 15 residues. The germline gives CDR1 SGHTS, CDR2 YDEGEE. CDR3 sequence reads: CASSHTNMNTGELFF. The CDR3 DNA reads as TGTGCCAGCAGCCACACCAATATGAACACCGGGGAGCTGTTTTTT. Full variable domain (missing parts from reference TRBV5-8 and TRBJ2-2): EAGVTQSPTHLIKTRGQQATLRCSPISGHTSVYWYQQALGLGLQFLLWYDEGEERNRGNFPPRFSGRQFPNYSSELNVNALELEDSALYLCASSHTNMNTGELFFGEGSRLTVL.

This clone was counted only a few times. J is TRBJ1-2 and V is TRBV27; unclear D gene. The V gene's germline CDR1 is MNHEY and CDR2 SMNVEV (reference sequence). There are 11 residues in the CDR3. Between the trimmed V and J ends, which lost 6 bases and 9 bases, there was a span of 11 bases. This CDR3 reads CASRRRDSYTF. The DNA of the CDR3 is TGTGCCAGCAGGCGGAGAGATAGCTACACCTTC.

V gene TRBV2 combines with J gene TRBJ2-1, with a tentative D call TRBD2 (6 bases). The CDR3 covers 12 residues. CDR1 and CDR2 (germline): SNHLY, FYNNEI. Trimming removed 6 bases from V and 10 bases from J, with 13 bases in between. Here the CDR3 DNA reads TGTGCCAGCAGCAAAGGGAGGACAGAGCAGTTCTTC. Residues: CASSKGRTEQFF.

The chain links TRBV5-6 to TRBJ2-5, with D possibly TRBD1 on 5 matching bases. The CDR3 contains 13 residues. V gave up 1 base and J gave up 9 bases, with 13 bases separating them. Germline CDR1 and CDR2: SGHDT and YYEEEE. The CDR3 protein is CASSLKGASAQYF. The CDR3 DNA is TGTGCCAGCAGCTTGAAAGGGGCGTCGGCCCAGTACTTC.